This TCR beta chain was documented in a study of cytomegalovirus exposure and HLA in healthy donors. Study-level findings and limits: Reportedly, cytomegalovirus status was diagnosed with high sensitivity and specificity. A later analysis showed HLA-associated TCR beta chains outstripping equally common others in clonal expansion.

This clone is a singleton in its sample. Antigen specificity is unknown. The PCR was carried out with 60 Vbeta primers and 13 Jbeta primers. Original analysis: Later reanalysis found approximately 80 million unique TCR beta chains, approximately 11 million of them shared. The protocol was immunoSEQ multiplex PCR, while the TCRdb copy is restricted to in-frame clones and leaves out a portion. D and trimming come from the DNA, and the V and J calls and clone size come from that table. The table records about 92,000 clones, roughly 80% of them present only once. The CDR3 is 15 residues long. Trimming left V 5 bases short and J 3 bases short, with 15 bases between. From germline, CDR1 is MNHEY and CDR2 SVGAGI.

The TCR sequence derives from a girl aged 2-9 years in good health and CMV-seropositive. The specimen sequenced was PBMCs. The chain carries TRBV6-5 and TRBJ2-3; D is possibly TRBD1 (6 bases). CDR3 bases: TGTGCCAGCAGTCACTACCGGACAGTGACAGATACGCAGTATTTT. Amino acids: CASSHYRTVTDTQYF.